This T cell receptor (beta chain) stems from a study of blood T cell repertoires in COVID-19. Sequencing was performed with immunoSEQ multiplex PCR; in TCRdb, only in-frame clones are kept and a portion is missing. Of 150,000 to 200,000 clones in the sample, roughly 90% were seen once. CDR3 length: 14 residues. Per germline, CDR1 LNHDA and CDR2 SQIVND (reference sequence). The ends were cut back, 5 bases at V and 5 bases at J, with 16 bases in the middle. This chain uses TRBV19 with TRBJ2-7; D might be TRBD1 (6 bases). The sample taken for sequencing was PBMCs or T cells enriched from blood (not recorded which). The clonotype was recovered from a woman between 45 and 60 years old who had recovered from COVID-19. Here the CDR3 reads CASSSPTGFNEQYF. The CDR3 bases are TGTGCCAGTAGTTCGCCAACAGGGTTCAACGAGCAGTACTTC.